These 17 T cell receptor beta chains were sequenced from one sample in a study of T cell responses to AZD1222 COVID-19 vaccine. Some clones are missing from TCRdb's copy, which holds only in-frame ones; the method was immunoSEQ multiplex PCR. The sample includes 120,000 to 150,000 clones, around nine tenths of them seen just once. Specimen: peripheral blood, collected on day 0 of AZD1222 vaccination. The receptor set was obtained from an adult in good health.

The chain couples TRBV23-1 to TRBJ2-1, with D perhaps TRBD2 (6 bases). TRBV23-1 is given ORF status, its function remaining uncertain. This CDR3 has 13 residues. The V end was cut by 3 bases, the J end by 15 bases, with 18 bases between. The CDR3 DNA reads as TGCGCCAGCAGTCACCCGGGACTCCGGTTTCCGTTCTTC. Protein: CASSHPGLRFPFF.

The chain carries TRBV7-8 and TRBJ2-5; 10 positions match TRBD2. The ends lost 1 base at V and 1 base at J; junction bases unmatched: 6. CDR3 length: 17 amino acids. Germline V gene lookup returns CDR1 SGHVS and CDR2 FQNEAQ. CDR3 sequence: CASSLVIAGGRQETQYF. For the CDR3, the DNA is TGTGCCAGCAGCTTAGTTATAGCGGGAGGACGCCAAGAGACCCAGTACTTC.

The chain joins TRBV9 to TRBJ2-1; 14 bases are shared with TRBD2. The V segment lost 3 bases and the J segment 4 bases; nucleotides outside the gene matches: 3. Germline V CDR1 and CDR2: SGDLS, YYNGEE. This CDR3 has 16 amino acids. This chain's CDR3 is CASSAGTSGRYNEQFF. In DNA, the CDR3 is TGTGCCAGCAGCGCAGGGACTAGCGGGAGATACAATGAGCAGTTCTTC. The full variable domain, with the rest looked up from reference TRBV9 and TRBJ2-1, is DSGVTQTPKHLITATGQRVTLRCSPRSGDLSVYWYQQSLDQGLQFLIQYYNGEERAKGNILERFSAQQFPDLHSELNLSSLELGDSALYFCASSAGTSGRYNEQFFGPGTRLTVL.

The chain joins TRBV4-3 to TRBJ2-7, with D possibly matching TRBD2 (6 bases). The CDR3 length is 15 residues. The V gene's germline CDR1 is LGHNA and CDR2 YSLEER. The V end was cut by 2 bases, the J end by 0 bases, with 11 bases between. The CDR3 nucleotides read TGCGCCAGCAGCCAATATAGCGGACCCTCCTACGAGCAGTACTTC. Translated, it gives CASSQYSGPSYEQYF.

The chain recombines TRBV11-3 with TRBJ1-1; TRBD1 matches 7 bases. V trimming: 4 bases; J trimming: 4 bases; junction bases outside the gene matches: 6. Germline-derived CDR1 and CDR2 are SGHNT and YENEEA. CDR3 size: 14 residues. The CDR3 region is CASSSGQDRTEAFF. CDR3 sequence (DNA): TGTGCCAGCAGCTCCGGACAGGATCGCACTGAAGCTTTCTTT.

The rearrangement uses TRBV19 and TRBJ1-1, with a tentative D call TRBD1 (6 bases). This CDR3 has 14 amino acids. Trimming left V 2 bases short and J 4 bases short, with 11 bases between. The V gene's germline CDR1 is LNHDA and CDR2 SQIVND (reference sequence). DNA for the CDR3: TGTGCCAGTAGTATAAGGTCAGGGGCCACTGAAGCTTTCTTT. It translates to CASSIRSGATEAFF.

The chain couples TRBV19 to TRBJ1-2; 10 nucleotides match TRBD1. The CDR3 has 16 residues. Trimming removed 5 bases from V and 3 bases from J; junction bases left unmatched: 9. Germline V gene sequence: CDR1 LNHDA, CDR2 SQIVND (reference sequence). For the CDR3, the DNA is TGTGCCAGTAGTCCGCTCCCGGGACAGGGGCACTATGGCTACACCTTC. It encodes CASSPLPGQGHYGYTF.

The V call is TRBV25-1, the J call TRBJ1-2; D remains ambiguous. The CDR3 is 14 amino acids. V was clipped by 5 bases and J by 8 bases, with 18 bases between them. In germline, CDR1 is MGHDK, CDR2 SYGVNS. DNA of the CDR3: TGTGCCAGCAGTACCCGGACCCTGGAGGCGGGCTACACCTTC. It is translated as CASSTRTLEAGYTF.

This rearrangement joins TRBV6-5 to TRBJ2-6; D remains unclear. The germline gives CDR1 MNHEY, CDR2 SVGAGI. V dropped 6 bases and J dropped 1 base, with 10 bases sitting between them. The CDR3 consists of 15 residues. CDR3 sequence: CASSSLWSGANVLTF. The CDR3 coding sequence is TGTGCCAGCAGCTCCCTGTGGTCTGGGGCCAACGTCCTGACTTTC.

The rearrangement uses TRBV19 and TRBJ2-1, with D unresolved. The CDR3 is 14 residues long. From germline, CDR1 is LNHDA and CDR2 SQIVND (reference sequence). The germline V and J ends were trimmed by 4 bases and 6 bases, with 13 bases remaining between them. The CDR3 region is CASSKQSSSNEQFF. The CDR3 region has the DNA TGTGCCAGTAGTAAGCAGAGCTCTAGCAATGAGCAGTTCTTC.

This clone is a singleton in its sample. The chain joins TRBV7-9 to TRBJ2-1, with D unresolved. The CDR3 loop spans 12 amino acids. The germline V gene has CDR1 SEHNR and CDR2 FQNEAQ (reference sequence). V was cut by 5 bases and J by 6 bases, with 8 bases left in between. CDR3 sequence reads: CASSPGPNEQFF. CDR3 bases: TGTGCCAGCAGCCCTGGGCCCAATGAGCAGTTCTTC.

The J gene is TRBJ2-5, the V gene TRBV27; D ambiguous. This CDR3 has 15 residues. Deletions cut 6 bases from V and 5 bases from J, with 19 bases between. Germline lookup yields CDR1 MNHEY and CDR2 SMNVEV (reference sequence). The CDR3 DNA reads as TGTGCCAGCAGACCTTTAGTCGATCCCGGGGAGACCCAGTACTTC. Protein: CASRPLVDPGETQYF.

V usage is TRBV7-9 and J usage is TRBJ1-4, with a possible D match to TRBD1 (6 bases). The CDR3 loop spans 17 amino acids. Germline loops: CDR1 SEHNR, CDR2 FQNEAQ (reference sequence). Trimming removed 1 base at V and 8 bases at J, with 20 bases between. The CDR3 sequence: CASSLVRGKGLVEKLFF. CDR3 nucleotide sequence: TGTGCCAGCAGCTTAGTAAGGGGGAAAGGCCTTGTCGAAAAACTGTTTTTT.

The rearrangement joins TRBV5-1 to TRBJ2-1; D is perhaps TRBD1 or TRBD2 (5 bases each). Per germline, CDR1 SGHRS and CDR2 YFSETQ. This CDR3 region has 14 residues. The V end was cut by 0 bases, the J end by 5 bases, with 9 bases between. DNA for the CDR3: TGCGCCAGCAGCTTGGGGGACGAGCACAATGAGCAGTTCTTC. This codes for CASSLGDEHNEQFF.

This clone was observed once. The rearrangement joins TRBV11-2 to TRBJ2-2; D is possibly TRBD1 (6 bases). Trimming shortened V by 3 bases and J by 5 bases, and 10 bases separated the two germline ends. In germline, CDR1 is SGHAT, CDR2 FQNNGV. This CDR3 is 14 amino acids long. Written as DNA, the CDR3 is TGTGCCAGCAGCTTCGGGACAAATACCGGGGAGCTGTTTTTT. Its translation: CASSFGTNTGELFF.

Concerning this clone itself: Sequence at one end of the junction differs from germline and may be a read error. The V gene is TRBV7-2, the J gene TRBJ2-5; 12 bases are a match to TRBD2. CDR1 and CDR2 (germline): SGHTA, FQGNSA. The CDR3 is made up of 15 amino acids. The CDR3 loop reads CASLPTSGGQGTQYF. The CDR3 coding sequence is TGTGCCAGCCTTCCGACTAGCGGGGGCCAAGGGACCCAGTACTTC.

The chain employs TRBV5-5 and TRBJ2-7; D tentatively fits TRBD1 or TRBD2 (5 bases each). The germline V and J ends were trimmed by 0 bases and 6 bases, with 10 bases remaining between them. Germline CDR1 reads SGHKS; CDR2 reads YYEKEE (reference sequence). CDR3 length: 13 amino acids. The CDR3 DNA follows: TGTGCCAGCAGCTTGGGGGGGTCAATCGAGCAGTACTTC. Encoded protein: CASSLGGSIEQYF.